This TCR beta chain was sequenced during a study of blood T cell repertoires in COVID-19. Sequenced by immunoSEQ multiplex PCR; TCRdb stores in-frame clones only, minus some. The sample contains 90,000 to 100,000 clones, approximately 86% of which appear only once. Input material: peripheral blood. The source of this sequence is an older man with acute or convalescent COVID-19.

The CDR3 is CANGDSSNGYTF. CDR3 DNA sequence: TGTGCCAACGGGGACTCCTCGAATGGCTACACCTTC. The chain carries TRBV2 and TRBJ1-2; tentatively, D is TRBD1 (5 bases). Germline CDR1 and CDR2: SNHLY and FYNNEI. The CDR3 is made up of 12 amino acids. V lost 10 bases, J lost 6 bases, and 15 bases lay in between.